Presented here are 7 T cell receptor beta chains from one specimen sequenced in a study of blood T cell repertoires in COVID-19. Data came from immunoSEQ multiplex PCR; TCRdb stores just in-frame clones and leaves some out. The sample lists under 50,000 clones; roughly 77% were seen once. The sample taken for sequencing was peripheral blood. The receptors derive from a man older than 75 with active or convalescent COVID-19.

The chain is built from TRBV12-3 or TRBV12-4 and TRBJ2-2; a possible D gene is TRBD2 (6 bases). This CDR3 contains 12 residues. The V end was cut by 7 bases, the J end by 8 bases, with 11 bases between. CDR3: CASNPGGGELFF. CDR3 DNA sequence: TGTGCCAGCAATCCCGGGGGTGGGGAGCTGTTTTTT.

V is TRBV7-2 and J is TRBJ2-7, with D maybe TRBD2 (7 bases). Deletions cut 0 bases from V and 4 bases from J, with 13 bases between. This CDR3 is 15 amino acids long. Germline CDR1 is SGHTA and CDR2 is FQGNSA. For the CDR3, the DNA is TGTGCCAGCAGCTTAGCGGGGGGGCCTCAGTACGAGCAGTACTTC. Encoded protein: CASSLAGGPQYEQYF.

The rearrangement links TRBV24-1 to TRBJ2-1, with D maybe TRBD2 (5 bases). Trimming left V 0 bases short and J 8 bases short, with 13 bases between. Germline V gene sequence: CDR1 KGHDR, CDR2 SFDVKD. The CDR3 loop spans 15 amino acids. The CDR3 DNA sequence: TGTGCCACCAGTGATTTGGACGGGATGGTGGATGAGCAGTTCTTC. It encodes CATSDLDGMVDEQFF.

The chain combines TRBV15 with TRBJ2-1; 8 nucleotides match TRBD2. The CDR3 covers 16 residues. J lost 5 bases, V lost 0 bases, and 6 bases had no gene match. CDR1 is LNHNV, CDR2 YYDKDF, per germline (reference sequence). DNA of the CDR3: TGTGCCACCAGCAGAGATGGAGCGGGAGAGGACAATGAGCAGTTCTTC. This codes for CATSRDGAGEDNEQFF.

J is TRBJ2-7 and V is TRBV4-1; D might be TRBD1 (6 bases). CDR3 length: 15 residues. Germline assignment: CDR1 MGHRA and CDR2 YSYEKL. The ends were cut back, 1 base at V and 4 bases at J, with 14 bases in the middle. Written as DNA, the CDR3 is TGCGCCAGCAGCCAAGTGGCAGGGGATGTTTACGAGCAGTACTTC. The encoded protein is CASSQVAGDVYEQYF.

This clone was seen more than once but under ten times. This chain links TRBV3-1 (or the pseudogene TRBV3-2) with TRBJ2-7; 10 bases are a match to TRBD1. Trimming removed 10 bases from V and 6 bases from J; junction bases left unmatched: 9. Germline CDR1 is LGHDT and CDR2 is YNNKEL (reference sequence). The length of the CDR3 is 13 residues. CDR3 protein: CATSRQGAAEQYF. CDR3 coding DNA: TGTGCCACCTCACGACAGGGGGCGGCCGAGCAGTACTTC.

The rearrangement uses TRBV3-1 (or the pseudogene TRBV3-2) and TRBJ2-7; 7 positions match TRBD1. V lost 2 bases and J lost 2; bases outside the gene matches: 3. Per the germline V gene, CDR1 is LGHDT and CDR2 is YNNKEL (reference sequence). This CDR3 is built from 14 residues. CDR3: CASSQWDRTYEQYF. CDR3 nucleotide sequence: TGTGCCAGCAGCCAATGGGACAGAACCTACGAGCAGTACTTC.